This T cell receptor (beta chain) comes out of a study of T-cell reconstitution after alpha-beta-depleted transplantation in children. Findings and caveats of the study: Surviving recipient T cells and thymic progenitors accounted for the high day-60 TCRbeta diversity observed in some patients. Most T-cell counts and diversity one year after the transplant came from T cells that were newly produced. Several hundred expanded graft clones reportedly gave rise to the alpha-beta T cells present about two months after transplant.

This sample's TCRbeta library carried unique molecular identifier barcodes. Each CDR3 protein gets one entry after TCRdb re-called the PCR reads with MiXCR. This table has roughly 310,000 distinct CDR3 sequences, over 20% appearing once. This clonotype was observed a few times. Its matching antigen is unknown. With V trimmed by 0 bases and J by 5 bases, 2 bases remained unmatched. In germline, CDR1 is SGHTA, CDR2 FQGTGA. The CDR3 contains 15 residues. This clonotype originated in a male patient younger than 18 who had a stem cell transplant for acute lymphoblastic leukemia, so the T cells may come from the graft donor. The input for sequencing was PBMCs, mostly from graft donor cells, taken 180 days after TCRalphabeta/CD19-depleted stem cell transplant. The chain has TRBV7-3 and TRBJ1-1; 11 bases agree with TRBD1. The CDR3 region is CASSLTGDRGTEAFF. The CDR3 DNA sequence: TGTGCCAGCAGCTTAACGGGGGACAGGGGGACTGAAGCTTTCTTT.